These 11 T cell receptor beta chains share one sample of origin, sequenced in a study of human thymus T cells. Assay used: immunoSEQ multiplex PCR; TCRdb lists only in-frame clones, some missing. The sample lists just over 45,000 clones, 95% seen once, with about 0.17% in the top ten. Sequenced sample: blood. Receptors originate from a girl under three years old with a congenital heart defect but otherwise immunologically healthy.

The CDR3 is CAWSTGLAGGPPDEQFF. The CDR3 DNA is TGTGCCTGGAGCACAGGACTAGCGGGAGGCCCTCCGGATGAGCAGTTCTTC. The V gene is TRBV30, the J gene TRBJ2-1; 14 positions agree with TRBD2. Germline lookup yields CDR1 GTSNPN and CDR2 SVGIG (reference sequence). The CDR3 is made up of 17 amino acids. The V segment lost 3 bases and the J segment 8 bases; nucleotides outside the gene matches: 12.

The J gene is TRBJ1-1, the V gene TRBV28; no clear D gene. The V end was cut by 3 bases, the J end by 4 bases, with 3 bases between. Germline V lookup: CDR1 MDHEN, CDR2 SYDVKM. The CDR3 sequence is 11 residues long. The CDR3 spells CASSLGTEAFF. CDR3 DNA: TGTGCCAGCAGTTTGGGCACTGAAGCTTTCTTT.

The V and J genes are TRBV7-3 and TRBJ1-1, with 7 positions matching TRBD1. Trimming took 2 bases from V and 4 from J; bases not matched to a gene: 7. This CDR3 has 15 residues. Germline CDR1 and CDR2: SGHTA and FQGTGA. CDR3 residues: CASSLSTGPRTEAFF. CDR3 nucleotides: TGTGCCAGCAGCTTATCGACAGGGCCTCGCACTGAAGCTTTCTTT.

The chain employs TRBV5-1 and TRBJ2-1, with D possibly matching TRBD2 (5 bases). CDR3 length equals 15 residues. The ends were cut back, 3 bases at V and 8 bases at J, with 18 bases in the middle. In germline, CDR1 is SGHRS, CDR2 YFSETQ. The CDR3 here is CASSSFPNRGDEQFF. The DNA of the CDR3 is TGCGCCAGCAGCTCCTTCCCCAACCGGGGAGATGAGCAGTTCTTC. Full variable domain (rest looked up from reference TRBV5-1 and TRBJ2-1): KAGVTQTPRYLIKTRGQQVTLSCSPISGHRSVSWYQQTPGQGLQFLFEYFSETQRNKGNFPGRFSGRQFSNSRSEMNVSTLELGDSALYLCASSSFPNRGDEQFFGPGTRLTVL.

This sequence joins TRBV29-1 and TRBJ2-1, with TRBD1 identical over 10 bases. The germline V gene has CDR1 SQVTM and CDR2 ANQGSEA. This CDR3 spans 17 amino acids. V shed 5 bases, J shed 5 bases, and the junction held 15 bases outside the gene matches. CDR3 amino acids: CSVTDRGRTGSHNEQFF. In DNA, the CDR3 is TGCAGCGTTACTGACAGGGGGCGAACGGGAAGTCACAATGAGCAGTTCTTC.

The chain has TRBV19 and TRBJ2-5; either TRBD1 or TRBD2 may fit D (5 bases each). Trimming stripped 1 base from V and 4 bases from J, with 13 bases between. This CDR3 region has 15 residues. The germline CDR1 and CDR2 sequences are LNHDA and SQIVND (reference sequence). CDR3: CASSIGGLRGETQYF. Here the CDR3 DNA reads TGTGCCAGTAGTATAGGGGGCCTGAGGGGAGAGACCCAGTACTTC.

J is TRBJ2-7 and V is TRBV6-5; 8 bases line up with TRBD1. V dropped 5 bases and J dropped 2; count of bases not matched to a gene: 5. The CDR3 length is 14 residues. Per germline, CDR1 MNHEY and CDR2 SVGAGI. Written as DNA, the CDR3 is TGTGCCAGCAGTCGGGACAGGCCCGCCTACGAGCAGTACTTC. It encodes CASSRDRPAYEQYF.

V and J are TRBV5-6 and TRBJ1-2; 7 bases are a match to TRBD1. Germline V CDR1 and CDR2: SGHDT, YYEEEE. Trimming took 4 bases from V and 4 from J; bases not matched to a gene: 7. This CDR3 is 14 amino acids long. In DNA form, the CDR3 reads TGTGCCAGCAGCCCTGGGACAGCTCTCTATGGCTACACCTTC. Amino acid sequence: CASSPGTALYGYTF.

The rearrangement joins TRBV28 to TRBJ2-6; 7 bases are a match to TRBD1. Germline CDR1 MDHEN, CDR2 SYDVKM. The J segment lost 2 bases and the V segment lost 5 bases, leaving 3 bases of the junction unmatched. CDR3 length: 15 amino acids. The CDR3 nucleotides are TGTGCCAGCAGTGACAGGGAACCTGGGGCCAACGTCCTGACTTTC. Amino acid sequence: CASSDREPGANVLTF.

The rearrangement uses TRBV2 and TRBJ1-2; 8 bases are shared with TRBD1. Germline-derived CDR1 and CDR2 are SNHLY and FYNNEI. The J segment lost 5 bases and the V segment lost 6 bases, leaving 5 bases of the junction unmatched. The CDR3 runs to 13 residues. The CDR3 region has the DNA TGTGCCAGCAGCGACAGGGGAGGTTATGGCTACACCTTC. Protein: CASSDRGGYGYTF.

The rearrangement uses TRBV4-1 and TRBJ2-5, with a tentative D call TRBD1 (8 bases). Germline CDR1 and CDR2: MGHRA and YSYEKL. Trimming shortened V by 4 bases and J by 4 bases, and 13 bases separated the two germline ends. The CDR3 length is 14 residues. The CDR3 DNA reads as TGCGCCAGCAGCCCGAACAGGGGGGGAGAGACCCAGTACTTC. Protein product: CASSPNRGGETQYF.